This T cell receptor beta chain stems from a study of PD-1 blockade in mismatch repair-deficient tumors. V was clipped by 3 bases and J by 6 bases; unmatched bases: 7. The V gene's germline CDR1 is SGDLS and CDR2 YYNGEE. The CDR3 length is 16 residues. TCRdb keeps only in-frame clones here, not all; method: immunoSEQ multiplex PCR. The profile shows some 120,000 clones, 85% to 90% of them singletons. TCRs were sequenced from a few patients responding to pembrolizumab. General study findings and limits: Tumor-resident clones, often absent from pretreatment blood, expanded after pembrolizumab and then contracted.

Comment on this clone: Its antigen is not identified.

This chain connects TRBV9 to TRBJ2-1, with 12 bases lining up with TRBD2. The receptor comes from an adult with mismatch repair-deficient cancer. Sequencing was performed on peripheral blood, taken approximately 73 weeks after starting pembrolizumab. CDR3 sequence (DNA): TGTGCCAGCAGCGGGGGGACTAGCGGGTCCACCAATGAGCAGTTCTTC. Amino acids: CASSGGTSGSTNEQFF.